The 32 T cell receptor beta chains below all came from one sample that was sequenced in a study of blood T cell repertoires in COVID-19 (dated by TCRdb to about 2020). The method was the immunoSEQ multiplex PCR assay. What TCRdb holds here is the immuneACCESS table cut down to in-frame rearrangements. Part of the clones is not present; checked against another copy, under half of the missing clones reflect an unresolved V gene, and the others are unexplained. For this sample the table gives 350,000 or so clones, of which approximately 88% were detected only once. 1.5% to 2% of the sample goes to the ten largest clones. Specimen: peripheral blood. The receptors here all came from a woman in her twenties or thirties with COVID-19, enrolled during active disease.

This clone appeared once. The chain combines TRBV9 with TRBJ1-4; TRBD1 agrees at 10 bases. Germline loops: CDR1 SGDLS, CDR2 YYNGEE. The ends lost 4 bases at V and 2 bases at J; junction bases unmatched: 5. The CDR3 runs to 16 residues. The CDR3 sequence: CASSTGTGATNEKLFF. CDR3 DNA sequence: TGTGCCAGCAGCACCGGGACAGGGGCGACTAATGAAAAACTGTTTTTT.

This chain links TRBV21-1 with TRBJ2-7; TRBD1 is the table's D call, not checked against the DNA. TRBV21-1 is a pseudogene segment. CDR3 size: 17 residues. CDR3 in DNA: TGTGCCAGCAGCAAAGCTTGGGTCGATCGCAGGGCCGACGAGCAGTACTTC. Encoded protein: CASSKAWVDRRADEQYF.

The chain recombines TRBV6-1 with TRBJ2-3; 11 positions match TRBD2. The length of the CDR3 is 15 residues. The germline gives CDR1 MNHNS, CDR2 SASEGT. Unmatched junction bases numbered 3, after V lost 2 bases and J lost 5 bases. CDR3 in DNA: TGTGCCAGCAGTGAATTAGCGGGGGGGCGAGATACGCAGTATTTT. Residues: CASSELAGGRDTQYF.

This chain joins TRBV7-8 and TRBJ1-1; D not resolved. The V end lost 1 base, the J end lost 4 bases, and 13 bases lay between the germline ends. From germline, CDR1 is SGHVS and CDR2 FQNEAQ. The CDR3 length is 15 residues. This chain's CDR3 is CASSLGVWRGTEAFF. The CDR3 region has the DNA TGTGCCAGCAGCTTAGGGGTCTGGCGGGGCACTGAAGCTTTCTTT.

The chain uses TRBV11-3 and TRBJ1-1; 8 bases fit TRBD1. From germline, CDR1 is SGHNT and CDR2 YENEEA. Trimming at V came to 5 bases and at J to 4 bases, leaving 3 bases not matched to a gene. The CDR3 extends over 13 amino acids. The CDR3 sequence is CASSLTGATEAFF. CDR3 DNA: TGTGCCAGCAGCCTGACAGGGGCCACTGAAGCTTTCTTT.

V and J are TRBV6-2 or TRBV6-3 and TRBJ1-5; possible D gene TRBD1, 6 bases. Germline lookup yields CDR1 MNHEY and CDR2 SVGEGT. V gave up 4 bases and J gave up 7 bases, with 11 bases separating them. The CDR3 has 13 residues. CDR3 protein: CASSFNREQPQHF. DNA for the CDR3: TGTGCCAGCAGTTTCAACAGGGAGCAGCCCCAGCATTTT.

This chain links TRBV19 with TRBJ2-3; TRBD2 aligns across 14 bases. This CDR3 comprises 16 residues. Germline CDR1 LNHDA, CDR2 SQIVND (reference sequence). With V trimmed by 1 base and J by 12 bases, 9 bases remained unmatched. The DNA of the CDR3 is TGTGCCAGTAGTATAGCTGGGGCAGGACTAGCGGGGGGTCAGTATTTT. Residues: CASSIAGAGLAGGQYF.

V usage is TRBV27 and J usage is TRBJ1-2, with 9 nucleotides matching TRBD1. Germline loops: CDR1 MNHEY, CDR2 SMNVEV (reference sequence). The CDR3 runs to 14 residues. The V segment lost 8 bases and the J segment 4 bases; nucleotides outside the gene matches: 8. DNA of the CDR3: TGTGCCAGCGGGACAGGGAAAGGGAGCTATGGCTACACCTTC. Its protein is CASGTGKGSYGYTF.

This clone was recorded only once. This sequence joins TRBV24-1 and TRBJ1-1; no clear D gene. Germline V gene data show CDR1 as KGHDR and CDR2 as SFDVKD. V was trimmed by 1 base and J by 5 bases, leaving 7 bases between them. CDR3 length: 13 residues. Here the CDR3 DNA reads TGTGCCACCAGTGATTTCCCCGGGACTGAAGCTTTCTTT. This translates into CATSDFPGTEAFF.

The chain links TRBV4-2 to TRBJ2-1, with D possibly being TRBD2 (5 bases). Germline V gene sequence: CDR1 LGHNA, CDR2 YNFKEQ. The CDR3 consists of 15 residues. With 0 bases removed from V and 0 bases from J, the gap between germline ends came to 6 bases. The CDR3 loop is CASSQERASYNEQFF. DNA of the CDR3: TGTGCCAGCAGCCAAGAGCGGGCCTCCTACAATGAGCAGTTCTTC.

This clone was observed once. The chain recombines TRBV28 with TRBJ2-1; D possibly corresponds to TRBD1 (6 bases). The CDR3 is made up of 14 amino acids. The V end lost 6 bases, the J end lost 8 bases, and 17 bases lay between the germline ends. The germline gives CDR1 MDHEN, CDR2 SYDVKM. CDR3 residues: CASRGHTEMDEQFF. DNA of the CDR3: TGTGCCAGCAGGGGACACACGGAGATGGATGAGCAGTTCTTC.

The CDR3 loop is CASSLVSGTNQPQHF. CDR3 DNA sequence: TGTGCCAGCAGCTTGGTTTCAGGGACTAATCAGCCCCAGCATTTT. This rearrangement joins TRBV5-5 to TRBJ1-5; TRBD1 is a possible D gene (5 bases). Germline V gene sequence: CDR1 SGHKS, CDR2 YYEKEE (reference sequence). Trimming cost V 0 bases and J 4 bases, with 11 bases left between them. The CDR3 covers 15 residues.

DNA for the CDR3: TGTGCCAGCAGTTTAGCATCTACTGCGCAGTATTTT. The encoded protein is CASSLASTAQYF. This chain connects TRBV12-3 or TRBV12-4 to TRBJ2-3, with no clear D. The germline V and J ends were trimmed by 0 bases and 10 bases, with 8 bases remaining between them. The CDR3 runs 12 residues.

The chain carries TRBV7-2 and TRBJ1-1; 7 bases fit TRBD1. The germline V gene encodes CDR1 SGHTA and CDR2 FQGNSA. Trimming took 2 bases from V and 7 from J; bases not matched to a gene: 13. This CDR3 is 16 amino acids long. CDR3 loop: CASSLLRTGRDDEAFF. CDR3 sequence (DNA): TGTGCCAGCAGCTTATTGCGGACAGGTCGAGATGATGAAGCTTTCTTT.

The rearrangement uses TRBV6-1 and TRBJ2-1; 10 bases align to TRBD2. There are 17 residues in the CDR3. Germline CDR1 reads MNHNS; CDR2 reads SASEGT. Trimming took 4 bases from V and 0 from J; bases not matched to a gene: 6. CDR3 bases: TGTGCCAGCAGTGGCGTAGCGGGGGGCTTCTCCTACAATGAGCAGTTCTTC. This sequence encodes CASSGVAGGFSYNEQFF.

The V call is TRBV6-5, the J call TRBJ1-6, with TRBD1 as a possible D gene (5 bases). CDR1 is MNHEY and CDR2 is SVGAGI in the germline V gene. V was pared by 2 bases and J by 9 bases, with 11 bases between. The length of the CDR3 is 14 residues. CDR3 DNA sequence: TGTGCCAGCAGTTACGACACAGGCAGTTCACCCCTCCACTTT. This encodes CASSYDTGSSPLHF.

V gene TRBV5-6 combines with J gene TRBJ1-2; D possibly corresponds to TRBD1 (5 bases). This CDR3 is 15 amino acids long. Germline CDR1 reads SGHDT; CDR2 reads YYEEEE. V was cut by 0 bases and J by 7 bases, with 16 bases left in between. The DNA of the CDR3 is TGTGCCAGCAGCTTGGGGGCTCAGGGTGCTCGTGGCTACACCTTC. Protein: CASSLGAQGARGYTF. Full variable domain (rest looked up from reference TRBV5-6 and TRBJ1-2): DAGVTQSPTHLIKTRGQQVTLRCSPKSGHDTVSWYQQALGQGPQFIFQYYEEEERQRGNFPDRFSGHQFPNYSSELNVNALLLGDSALYLCASSLGAQGARGYTFGSGTRLTVV.

This chain uses TRBV19 with TRBJ1-1; 9 positions match TRBD1. CDR1 is LNHDA and CDR2 is SQIVND in the germline V gene (reference sequence). CDR3 length equals 18 residues. The V and J ends lost 0 bases and 3 bases, in that order; junction bases with no gene match: 11. The chain's CDR3 is CASSIDPPPTGGYTEAFF. The DNA of the CDR3 is TGTGCCAGTAGTATAGATCCTCCTCCGACAGGGGGGTACACTGAAGCTTTCTTT.

The chain couples TRBV6-1 to TRBJ1-3; unclear D gene. V lost 0 bases, J lost 0 bases, and 9 bases lay in between. Germline V gene lookup returns CDR1 MNHNS and CDR2 SASEGT. The CDR3 is made up of 16 amino acids. CDR3 loop: CASSEASGSSGNTIYF. CDR3 coding DNA: TGTGCCAGCAGTGAAGCGTCCGGGAGCTCTGGAAACACCATATATTTT.

V and J are TRBV7-2 and TRBJ1-1, with a tentative D call TRBD1 (6 bases). Germline V gives CDR1 SGHTA, CDR2 FQGNSA. The CDR3 totals 14 residues. V lost 5 bases, J lost 3 bases, and 13 bases lay in between. CDR3 in amino acids: CASSPKGGYTEAFF. The CDR3 nucleotides read TGTGCCAGCAGCCCGAAGGGGGGGTACACTGAAGCTTTCTTT. Looking up the rest from reference TRBV7-2 and TRBJ1-1 gives the full variable domain: GAGVSQSPSNKVTEKGKDVELRCDPISGHTALYWYRQSLGQGLEFLIYFQGNSAPDKSGLPSDRFSAERTGGSVSTLTIQRTQQEDSAVYLCASSPKGGYTEAFFGQGTRLTVV.

V usage is TRBV11-3 and J usage is TRBJ2-1; D is perhaps TRBD1 (5 bases). Germline CDR1 and CDR2: SGHNT and YENEEA. The CDR3 totals 14 residues. Trimming removed 2 bases from V and 8 bases from J, with 13 bases in between. CDR3 in amino acids: CASSLTHGAYEQFF. CDR3 in DNA: TGTGCCAGCAGCTTAACCCATGGGGCCTATGAGCAGTTCTTC. Variable domain in full (rest from reference TRBV11-3 and TRBJ2-1): EAGVVQSPRYKIIEKKQPVAFWCNPISGHNTLYWYLQNLGQGPELLIRYENEEAVDDSQLPKDRFSAERLKGVDSTLKIQPAELGDSAVYLCASSLTHGAYEQFFGPGTRLTVL.

This chain connects TRBV11-2 to TRBJ1-1; D perhaps matches TRBD1 (5 bases). Germline CDR1 and CDR2: SGHAT and FQNNGV. V lost 3 bases to trimming and J lost 1 base, with 9 bases between them. There are 14 residues in the CDR3. Here the CDR3 reads CASSLRQGNTEAFF. The DNA for the CDR3 is TGTGCCAGCAGCTTGAGGCAGGGGAACACTGAAGCTTTCTTT.

The rearrangement links TRBV7-5 to TRBJ1-5. TRBV7-5 is labeled a pseudogene. The CDR3 loop spans 15 amino acids. The CDR3 DNA is TGTGTCAGAAGTCCCAGCGCAGTCCCCAATCAGCCCCAGCATTTT. It codes for CVRSPSAVPNQPQHF.

The chain uses TRBV3-1 (or the pseudogene TRBV3-2) and TRBJ2-1, with 8 bases fitting TRBD2. Germline V lookup: CDR1 LGHDT, CDR2 YNNKEL (reference sequence). This CDR3 contains 16 residues. V shed 4 bases and J 0 bases; nucleotides not matched to a gene: 5. The CDR3 DNA reads TGTGCCAGCAGCCCGGTAGCGGGGAGCTCCTACAATGAGCAGTTCTTC. Translating gives CASSPVAGSSYNEQFF.

This sequence joins TRBV24-1 and TRBJ1-1; no clear D. Germline V gene sequence: CDR1 KGHDR, CDR2 SFDVKD. This CDR3 is 12 amino acids long. Trimming stripped 4 bases from V and 11 bases from J, with 13 bases between. The CDR3 loop is CATSDQTRRAFF. The DNA of the CDR3 is TGTGCCACCAGTGACCAAACAAGGAGGGCTTTCTTT.

The chain has TRBV7-9 and TRBJ2-7; TRBD1 might be the D (6 bases). V lost 2 bases and J lost 5, with 13 bases in between. The CDR3 has 14 residues. Germline loops: CDR1 SEHNR, CDR2 FQNEAQ (reference sequence). CDR3 in DNA: TGTGCCAGCAGCTTACCAGGGGTTATCGACGAGCAGTACTTC. The encoded protein is CASSLPGVIDEQYF.

J is TRBJ2-1 and V is TRBV7-9; no reliable D call. V dropped 0 bases and J dropped 6 bases, with 6 bases sitting between them. Germline CDR1 and CDR2: SEHNR and FQNEAQ (reference sequence). The CDR3 contains 13 residues. The CDR3 DNA reads as TGTGCCAGCAGCTTAGCGGGCTCCAATGAGCAGTTCTTC. It encodes CASSLAGSNEQFF.

The chain has TRBV5-6 and TRBJ2-3; D unresolved. The CDR3 is 16 residues long. In germline, CDR1 is SGHDT, CDR2 YYEEEE. V lost 4 bases, J lost 2 bases, and 17 bases lay in between. The CDR3, as DNA: TGTGCCAGCAGCCCAATGCGACACCGATCCACAGATACGCAGTATTTT. Encoded protein: CASSPMRHRSTDTQYF. Full variable domain (outside the CDR3, taken from reference TRBV5-6 and TRBJ2-3): DAGVTQSPTHLIKTRGQQVTLRCSPKSGHDTVSWYQQALGQGPQFIFQYYEEEERQRGNFPDRFSGHQFPNYSSELNVNALLLGDSALYLCASSPMRHRSTDTQYFGPGTRLTVL.

The chain carries TRBV5-4 and TRBJ1-1, with TRBD1 as a possible D gene (6 bases). The CDR3 loop spans 14 amino acids. Per germline, CDR1 SGHNT and CDR2 YYREEE (reference sequence). The V gene lost 3 bases and the J gene lost 2 bases, with 11 bases spanning the gap. The chain's CDR3 is CASSSRDINTEAFF. The CDR3 nucleotides read TGTGCCAGCAGCTCGAGGGACATTAACACTGAAGCTTTCTTT.

A remark on this clone: At one of its ends the junction is not consistent with the germline gene, which may arise from a read error. V usage is TRBV29-1 and J usage is TRBJ2-5; tentative D call: TRBD2 (5 bases). The CDR3 extends over 9 amino acids. CDR1 and CDR2 from the germline V gene are SQVTM and ANQGSEA. This CDR3 is CSVGTPGDF. The CDR3 bases are TGCAGCGTTGGGACGCCCGGGGACTTC. The variable domain in full, with the rest retrieved from reference TRBV29-1 and TRBJ2-5, is SAVISQKPSRDICQRGTSLTIQCQVDSQVTMMFWYRQQPGQSLTLIATANQGSEATYESGFVIDKFPISRPNLTFSTLTVSNMSPEDSSIYLCSVGTPGDFGPGTRLLVL.

The gene calls are TRBV5-5 and TRBJ2-7; D not resolved. CDR1 and CDR2 from the germline V gene are SGHKS and YYEKEE (reference sequence). This CDR3 spans 13 amino acids. V was pared by 0 bases and J by 3 bases, with 7 bases between. The CDR3 DNA follows: TGTGCCAGCAGCTTGGGGCCCCTCTACGAGCAGTACTTC. Translated: CASSLGPLYEQYF.

J is TRBJ1-2 and V is TRBV27; D is possibly TRBD1 (6 bases). Germline CDR1 and CDR2: MNHEY and SMNVEV (reference sequence). Trimming stripped 5 bases from V and 1 base from J, with 11 bases between. The CDR3 consists of 14 residues. CDR3 coding DNA: TGTGCCAGCAGTCCAGGACAGTTTAACTATGGCTACACCTTC. It translates to CASSPGQFNYGYTF.